One and the same sample provided the 18 T cell receptor beta chains below, sequenced in a study of radiation and T cells in renal cell carcinoma. Indicated time point: blood 4 weeks post-SBRT, at nephrectomy. This sample's treatment: 15 Gy SBRT to primary tumor, nephrectomy 4 weeks later. TCRdb's copy holds only in-frame clones and misses some; the assay was immunoSEQ multiplex PCR. This table has about 73,000 clones, 75% to 90% appearing once. Sample: blood, taken from a patient whose treatment included radiotherapy and nephrectomy. These TCRs come from a woman aged 55-69 years with renal cell carcinoma.

The J gene is TRBJ1-2, the V gene TRBV15; possibly TRBD1 for D (5 bases). This CDR3 contains 13 residues. Germline-derived CDR1 and CDR2 are LNHNV and YYDKDF (reference sequence). The V and J ends lost 5 bases and 2 bases respectively, with 9 bases between them. In DNA, the CDR3 is TGTGCCACCAGCCCCGACAGCAACTATGGCTACACCTTC. Translating it yields CATSPDSNYGYTF.

V usage is TRBV19 and J usage is TRBJ2-3; D call uncertain. V lost 0 bases and J lost 2, with 6 bases in between. Per germline, CDR1 LNHDA and CDR2 SQIVND (reference sequence). The length of the CDR3 is 14 residues. CDR3 sequence: CASSIDLNTDTQYF. For the CDR3, the DNA is TGTGCCAGTAGTATAGACCTGAACACAGATACGCAGTATTTT.

In DNA, the CDR3 is TGTGCCAGCAGTCCGGGGGGACAGGGGGTGTATCAGCCCCAGCATTTT. Amino acid sequence: CASSPGGQGVYQPQHF. This sequence joins TRBV28 and TRBJ1-5, with TRBD1 identical over 11 bases. From germline, CDR1 is MDHEN and CDR2 SYDVKM. The CDR3 consists of 16 residues. J gave up 5 bases and V 5 bases, and 8 bases lay outside the gene matches.

The rearrangement joins TRBV4-1 to TRBJ2-2; D might be TRBD1 (6 bases). V was shortened by 2 bases and J by 2 bases, with 9 bases between the two germline ends. The CDR3 runs to 15 residues. Germline CDR1 reads MGHRA; CDR2 reads YSYEKL. Written as DNA, the CDR3 is TGCGCCAGCAGCCAAACACAGGGAAACACCGGGGAGCTGTTTTTT. It specifies CASSQTQGNTGELFF.

The chain uses TRBV28 and TRBJ1-5; 8 bases are shared with TRBD1. Trimming took 5 bases from V and 6 from J; bases not matched to a gene: 9. Germline V lookup: CDR1 MDHEN, CDR2 SYDVKM. This CDR3 has 15 residues. CDR3 region: CASSIQGARAQPQHF. The CDR3 DNA follows: TGTGCCAGCAGTATCCAGGGGGCTCGTGCTCAGCCCCAGCATTTT. Looking up the rest from reference TRBV28 and TRBJ1-5 gives the full variable domain: DVKVTQSSRYLVKRTGEKVFLECVQDMDHENMFWYRQDPGLGLRLIYFSYDVKMKEKGDIPEGYSVSREKKERFSLILESASTNQTSMYLCASSIQGARAQPQHFGDGTRLSIL.

The V and J genes are TRBV4-1 and TRBJ2-2, with D unresolved. CDR1 is MGHRA and CDR2 is YSYEKL in the germline V gene. Trimming shortened V by 4 bases and J by 1 base, and 7 bases separated the two germline ends. This CDR3 is 14 amino acids long. CDR3 region: CASSPRLNTGELFF. The CDR3 coding sequence is TGCGCCAGCAGCCCCCGACTGAACACCGGGGAGCTGTTTTTT.

The V call is TRBV11-1, the J call TRBJ2-3; D is unclear. The CDR3 has 11 amino acids. Germline-derived CDR1 and CDR2 are SGHAT and FQDESV (reference sequence). Trimming stripped 8 bases from V and 0 bases from J, with 3 bases between. The CDR3 sequence is CASGSTDTQYF. Here the CDR3 DNA reads TGTGCCAGCGGCAGCACAGATACGCAGTATTTT.

This chain joins TRBV15 and TRBJ2-7; unclear D gene. CDR3 length equals 15 residues. The germline CDR1 and CDR2 sequences are LNHNV and YYDKDF (reference sequence). V lost 3 bases and J 1 base, leaving 13 bases between the germline ends. As DNA, the CDR3 is TGTGCCACCAGCAGGGGCGGCCATGCATCCTACGAGCAGTACTTC. Translation: CATSRGGHASYEQYF.

This clone was detected a few times. This sequence joins TRBV25-1 and TRBJ1-1; D is uncertain. The CDR3 consists of 13 residues. Germline lookup yields CDR1 MGHDK and CDR2 SYGVNS. V lost 6 bases and J lost 3, with 11 bases in between. DNA of the CDR3: TGTGCCAGCAGCATTCAAGGGTACACTGAAGCTTTCTTT. Translating gives CASSIQGYTEAFF.

The V call is TRBV19, the J call TRBJ2-7; D possibly corresponds to TRBD2 (5 bases). Germline V gene sequence: CDR1 LNHDA, CDR2 SQIVND (reference sequence). V lost 1 base, J lost 1 base, and 8 bases lay in between. The CDR3 contains 14 residues. The CDR3 sequence: CASSIARGSYEQYF. CDR3 sequence (DNA): TGTGCCAGTAGTATAGCGCGCGGGTCCTACGAGCAGTACTTC.

The rearrangement links TRBV5-1 to TRBJ1-1; D remains unclear. Trimming cost V 5 bases and J 0 bases, with 11 bases left between them. CDR1 is SGHRS, CDR2 YFSETQ, per germline. The CDR3 loop spans 14 amino acids. For the CDR3, the DNA is TGCGCCAGCAGTAAGGAGGCGATGAACACTGAAGCTTTCTTT. This encodes CASSKEAMNTEAFF.

In this sample, this clone turned up a few times. V is TRBV5-1 and J is TRBJ1-1; 7 nucleotides line up with TRBD1. This CDR3 is built from 15 residues. The germline V gene has CDR1 SGHRS and CDR2 YFSETQ. The V segment lost 2 bases and the J segment 1 base; nucleotides outside the gene matches: 5. The CDR3 coding sequence is TGCGCCAGCAGCTTCGGTTCAGGGGGGAACACTGAAGCTTTCTTT. Encoded protein: CASSFGSGGNTEAFF.

The chain carries TRBV4-1 and TRBJ2-5; possible D gene TRBD2, 6 bases. The end of the DNA fits TRBJ2-7 better, so the J call may be wrong. The CDR3 is made up of 14 amino acids. Germline V gives CDR1 MGHRA, CDR2 YSYEKL. This CDR3 reads CASSQGLGSNEQYF. CDR3 DNA: TGCGCCAGCAGCCAAGGGCTCGGGAGCAACGAGCAGTACTTC.

V gene TRBV23-1 combines with J gene TRBJ2-5; tentatively, D is TRBD2 (5 bases). TRBV23-1 is placed among ORFs of uncertain function. V lost 11 bases and J lost 0, with 7 bases in between. The CDR3 is 11 residues long. CDR3 loop: CALTNQETQYF. In DNA form, the CDR3 reads TGCGCCTTGACTAACCAAGAGACCCAGTACTTC.

The V and J genes are TRBV5-6 and TRBJ2-5, with D perhaps assigned TRBD1 or TRBD2 (6 bases each). The CDR3 contains 17 residues. V lost 2 bases and J lost 1, with 18 bases in between. Germline V lookup: CDR1 SGHDT, CDR2 YYEEEE. This CDR3 is CASSLRTVGTGQETQYF. The CDR3 region has the DNA TGTGCCAGCAGCTTACGGACAGTTGGGACTGGCCAAGAGACCCAGTACTTC.

The genes are TRBV5-1 and TRBJ2-1, with 8 bases that match TRBD1. The CDR3 is made up of 13 amino acids. Per the germline V gene, CDR1 is SGHRS and CDR2 is YFSETQ. V lost 2 bases and J lost 10; bases outside the gene matches: 5. The chain's CDR3 is CASSLTGGLEQFF. CDR3 in DNA: TGCGCCAGCAGCTTAACAGGGGGTTTGGAGCAGTTCTTC.

This chain connects TRBV7-2 to TRBJ1-3, with no clear D. The germline V and J ends were trimmed by 2 bases and 4 bases, with 15 bases remaining between them. Germline lookup yields CDR1 SGHTA and CDR2 FQGNSA. The CDR3 totals 16 residues. CDR3 protein: CASSLYGGRVGNTIYF. The CDR3 region has the DNA TGTGCCAGCAGCTTATACGGAGGGAGGGTGGGAAACACCATATATTTT.

This clone was detected once. The chain recombines TRBV4-1 with TRBJ2-3; D uncertain. This CDR3 comprises 16 residues. CDR1 and CDR2 from the germline V gene are MGHRA and YSYEKL. The ends were cut back, 0 bases at V and 2 bases at J, with 12 bases in the middle. The CDR3 DNA sequence: TGCGCCAGCAGCCAAGATCCACAGCTATACACAGATACGCAGTATTTT. Its protein is CASSQDPQLYTDTQYF.